The present T cell receptor beta chain was sequenced within a study of blood T cells in healthy people across ages. As regards this clonotype: What it binds is not known.

A second PCR, run for roughly 7 to 11 cycles, used a sample-barcoded 5' primer plus a J-beta primer mix. TCRdb independently ran MiXCR on the 5' RACE reads; one entry per CDR3 protein. The table includes about 1.5 million distinct CDR3 sequences, 42% detected once. Findings of the study overall: A greater number of naive CD4+ cells and higher diversity distinguished long-lived donors from aged donors.

The receptor's source is a young woman in good health. Sequencing was carried out using blood.

In DNA, the CDR3 is TGCAGTGCGGGGACAGAGGGCTACACCTTC. It yields the protein CSAGTEGYTF. The rearrangement uses TRBV20-1 and TRBJ1-2; 7 positions match TRBD1. Germline values: CDR1 DFQATT, CDR2 SNEGSKA (reference sequence). This CDR3 contains 10 residues. V was pared by 6 bases and J by 8 bases, with 3 bases of the junction left unmatched.